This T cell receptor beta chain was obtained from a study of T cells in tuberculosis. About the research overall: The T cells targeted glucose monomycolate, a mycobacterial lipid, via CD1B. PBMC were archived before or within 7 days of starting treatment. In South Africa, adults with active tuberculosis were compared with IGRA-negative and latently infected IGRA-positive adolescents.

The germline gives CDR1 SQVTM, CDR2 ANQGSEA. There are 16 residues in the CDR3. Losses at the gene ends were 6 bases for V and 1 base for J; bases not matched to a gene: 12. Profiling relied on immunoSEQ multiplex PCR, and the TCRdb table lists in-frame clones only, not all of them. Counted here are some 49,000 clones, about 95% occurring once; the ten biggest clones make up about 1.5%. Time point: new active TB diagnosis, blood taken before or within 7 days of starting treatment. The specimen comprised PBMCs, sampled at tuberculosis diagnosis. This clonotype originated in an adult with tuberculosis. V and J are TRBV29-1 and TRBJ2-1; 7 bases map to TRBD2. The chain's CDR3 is CSVEALALGSYNEQFF. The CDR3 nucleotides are TGCAGCGTCGAGGCACTAGCGCTGGGATCCTACAATGAGCAGTTCTTC.